The 15 T cell receptor beta chains given below trace back to one sample, sequenced in a study of spatial heterogeneity in lung cancer. MiXCR was run by TCRdb on the 5' RACE reads, yielding one entry per CDR3 protein. The sample records almost 75,000 distinct CDR3 sequences, 13% being singletons. Documented time point: sample taken at primary tumor resection. Unsorted samples of tumor, nontumor lung or frozen PBMC had their whole RNA sequenced. The sequenced sample was PBMCs, obtained at surgery. These receptors originate from a male donor with early-stage non-small cell lung cancer.

This clonotype was detected only a few times. This chain links TRBV2 with TRBJ2-1; tentative D call: TRBD1 (5 bases). Trimming took off 2 bases at V and 0 bases at J, with 14 bases between the two ends. The CDR3 loop spans 17 amino acids. Germline V lookup: CDR1 SNHLY, CDR2 FYNNEI. The CDR3 spells CASSELPDSLSYNEQFF. Written as DNA, the CDR3 is TGTGCCAGCAGTGAACTCCCCGACAGTCTCTCCTACAATGAGCAGTTCTTC.

The chain couples TRBV30 to TRBJ1-1; D gene uncertain. The germline gives CDR1 GTSNPN, CDR2 SVGIG (reference sequence). CDR3 length: 15 residues. Trimming removed 4 bases at V and 4 bases at J, with 19 bases between. CDR3 loop: CAWTLGDPTPTEAFF. CDR3 nucleotides: TGTGCCTGGACGCTGGGAGATCCCACTCCCACTGAAGCTTTCTTT.

The DNA for the CDR3 is TGTGCCAGCAGCCCTACAGGGATATTTGAAAAACTGTTTTTT. Translation gives CASSPTGIFEKLFF. The V call is TRBV3-1, the J call TRBJ1-4; D possibly corresponds to TRBD1 (6 bases). The CDR3 is 14 amino acids. Trimming cost V 4 bases and J 7 bases, with 13 bases left between them. Germline assignment: CDR1 LGHDT and CDR2 YNNKEL (reference sequence).

The chain uses TRBV5-1 and TRBJ2-7, with a tentative D call TRBD2 (5 bases). The CDR3 spans 14 residues. CDR1 and CDR2 from the germline V gene are SGHRS and YFSETQ. V lost 0 bases and J 6 bases, leaving 13 bases between the germline ends. CDR3 bases: TGCGCCAGCAGCTTGGCACAAACTGCGGGCGAGCAGTACTTC. This encodes CASSLAQTAGEQYF.

This clonotype was observed at least ten times. This chain joins TRBV11-2 and TRBJ2-1; tentative D call: TRBD2 (5 bases). Trimming pared 5 bases from V and 8 bases from J, leaving 22 bases between. CDR1 is SGHAT and CDR2 is FQNNGV in the germline V gene. This CDR3 has 16 amino acids. The CDR3 DNA reads as TGTGCCAGCAGCCGAGATTGGAAGACTACCATCGATGAGCAGTTCTTC. Translating gives CASSRDWKTTIDEQFF.

The chain is built from TRBV5-1 and TRBJ2-2; D call uncertain. Per the germline V gene, CDR1 is SGHRS and CDR2 is YFSETQ. This CDR3 has 13 residues. The V end was cut by 0 bases, the J end by 8 bases, with 8 bases between. The DNA for the CDR3 is TGCGCCAGCAGCTTGGACCGGCGAGGGGAGCTGTTTTTT. This gives the protein CASSLDRRGELFF.

This clonotype was seen repeatedly, ten times or more. V gene TRBV20-1 combines with J gene TRBJ2-7; 8 bases match TRBD2. CDR3 length equals 13 residues. CDR1 is DFQATT, CDR2 SNEGSKA, per germline (reference sequence). J was trimmed by 7 bases and V by 0 bases; bases with no gene match: 5. The CDR3 DNA is TGCAGTGCTAGAGATTGGGTAGCGGGGGAGCAGTACTTC. It specifies CSARDWVAGEQYF.

This clonotype was counted many times. The rearrangement links TRBV2 to TRBJ2-7; TRBD1 is a possible D gene (6 bases). This CDR3 contains 15 residues. Between the trimmed V and J ends, which lost 6 bases and 1 base, there was a span of 16 bases. Germline assignment: CDR1 SNHLY and CDR2 FYNNEI. The CDR3 DNA reads as TGTGCCAGCAGCGCTAATAGACAGGAATCCTACGAGCAGTACTTC. Amino acid sequence: CASSANRQESYEQYF.

This chain connects TRBV12-3 or TRBV12-4 to TRBJ1-1; D is unclear. The CDR3 has 14 amino acids. Deletions cut 5 bases from V and 4 bases from J, with 14 bases between. DNA of the CDR3: TGTGCCAGCAGTGAGGGATTGTGGAGCACTGAAGCTTTCTTT. Its translation: CASSEGLWSTEAFF.

The CDR3 here is CASSYWSGNTEAFF. CDR3 DNA: TGTGCCAGCAGTTACTGGTCCGGAAACACTGAAGCTTTCTTT. V is TRBV6-2 or TRBV6-3 and J is TRBJ1-1; no clear D gene. CDR3 size: 14 residues. The V end lost 1 base, the J end lost 2 bases, and 8 bases lay between the germline ends. From germline, CDR1 is MNHEY and CDR2 SVGEGT.

V and J are TRBV11-1 and TRBJ2-2, with 7 positions matching TRBD2. V lost 5 bases to trimming and J lost 5 bases; unmatched junction nucleotides: 11. The length of the CDR3 is 16 residues. CDR1 is SGHAT, CDR2 FQDESV, per germline (reference sequence). The CDR3 coding sequence is TGTGCCAGCAGCCCCATATTAGCGGGCAGAACCGGGGAGCTGTTTTTT. It encodes CASSPILAGRTGELFF.

The chain recombines TRBV5-8 with TRBJ2-3; 13 nucleotides match TRBD2. Germline V gives CDR1 SGHTS, CDR2 YDEGEE. The CDR3 is made up of 17 amino acids. V shed 4 bases and J 4 bases; nucleotides not matched to a gene: 9. As DNA, the CDR3 is TGTGCCAGCAGCATCCGGACTAGCGGGAGTCGGGCAGATACGCAGTATTTT. Its protein is CASSIRTSGSRADTQYF. Drawing the rest from reference TRBV5-8 and TRBJ2-3, the complete variable domain is EAGVTQSPTHLIKTRGQQATLRCSPISGHTSVYWYQQALGLGLQFLLWYDEGEERNRGNFPPRFSGRQFPNYSSELNVNALELEDSALYLCASSIRTSGSRADTQYFGPGTRLTVL.

In DNA form, the CDR3 reads TGCAGCGTCCGACAGAGCTCCCCCTACGAGCAGTACTTC. It encodes CSVRQSSPYEQYF. The chain is built from TRBV29-1 and TRBJ2-7, with a weak D call TRBD1 (5 bases). V gave up 6 bases and J gave up 2 bases, with 14 bases separating them. Germline V gives CDR1 SQVTM, CDR2 ANQGSEA. The CDR3 is made up of 13 amino acids.

CDR3 nucleotides: TGTGCCTGGAGGGCACTAGCGGGATATACTGAGCAGTTCTTC. Its protein is CAWRALAGYTEQFF. The J gene is TRBJ2-1, the V gene TRBV30, with TRBD2 matching over 10 bases. The germline CDR1 and CDR2 sequences are GTSNPN and SVGIG (reference sequence). The ends lost 3 bases at V and 9 bases at J; junction bases unmatched: 8. CDR3 length: 14 amino acids.

This clonotype occurred many times. The junction and the germline gene differ at one end; a read error may be behind it. The gene calls are TRBV9 and TRBJ2-1; unclear D gene. Germline CDR1 and CDR2: SGDLS and YYNGEE. The CDR3 runs 13 residues. The CDR3 DNA is TGTGCCAGCAGCGGAACCTCCGACAATGAGCAGTTCTTC. This translates into CASSGTSDNEQFF.